The 9 T cell receptor beta chains presented below share a single source sample, sequenced in a study of T-cell reconstitution after alpha-beta-depleted transplantation in children (TCRdb year 2016). The library was produced with PCR. The reads were generated on an Illumina HiSeq 2500. TCR libraries were prepared with molecular barcoding, using unique molecular identifiers to normalize TCRbeta repertoire quantification. TCRdb itself trimmed the public reads at Q25 with fastp, ran MiXCR and retained productive beta chains. Each record represents a unique CDR3 protein, reported with the most common genes and DNA among its rows. The sample table records 250,000 to 350,000 distinct CDR3 sequences; more than 8% of these occur just once. The ten biggest clones cover around 10% of the sample. The specimen was PBMCs from the stem cell graft donor, collected from the stem cell graft. Receptors originate from a human donor who donated a stem cell graft to a child with SCID.

The chain combines TRBV2 with TRBJ1-5; D unresolved. Germline CDR1 SNHLY, CDR2 FYNNEI. V lost 4 bases and J lost 1, with 5 bases in between. The CDR3 has 13 residues. Written as DNA, the CDR3 is TGTGCCAGCAGTGCGGCCAGCAATCAGCCCCAGCATTTT. Translated, it gives CASSAASNQPQHF.

This clonotype occurred many times. The J gene is TRBJ2-1, the V gene TRBV29-1; TRBD2 matches 8 bases. This CDR3 has 16 amino acids. CDR1 SQVTM and CDR2 ANQGSEA come from the germline V gene. V gave up 7 bases and J gave up 3 bases; unmatched junction bases: 14. The CDR3, as DNA: TGCAGCGCCCCAAGGTTTGGCGGGGGGAGCTACAATGAGCAGTTCTTC. Its translation is CSAPRFGGGSYNEQFF.

This clonotype was observed a handful of times. The rearrangement links TRBV12-3 or TRBV12-4 to TRBJ2-2; 10 positions match TRBD2. Trimming removed 2 bases from V and 6 bases from J; junction bases left unmatched: 3. The CDR3 runs to 15 residues. The CDR3 loop reads CASSLSGGEAGELFF. The CDR3 DNA reads TGTGCCAGCAGTTTAAGCGGGGGGGAGGCCGGGGAGCTGTTTTTT.

This clonotype was seen a few times. The chain combines TRBV5-6 with TRBJ2-5; possibly TRBD1 for D (8 bases). Germline lookup yields CDR1 SGHDT and CDR2 YYEEEE. There are 12 residues in the CDR3. V lost 1 base, J lost 9 bases, and 10 bases lay in between. CDR3 protein: CASSLTGGAQYF. In DNA, the CDR3 is TGTGCCAGCAGCTTGACAGGGGGGGCCCAGTACTTC.

The sample holds a few counts of this clonotype. The V call is TRBV2, the J call TRBJ2-4; tentatively, D is TRBD2 (6 bases). Germline V gene data show CDR1 as SNHLY and CDR2 as FYNNEI. This CDR3 comprises 12 residues. V lost 11 bases and J 0 bases, leaving 8 bases between the germline ends. CDR3 DNA: TGTGCCGGGGGACTAGCCAAAAACATTCAGTACTTC. Protein: CAGGLAKNIQYF.

This clonotype was found a few times. This chain links TRBV20-1 with TRBJ1-2, with D hard to call. V was clipped by 3 bases and J by 0 bases, with 11 bases between them. The CDR3 totals 14 residues. Per the germline V gene, CDR1 is DFQATT and CDR2 is SNEGSKA (reference sequence). The CDR3 sequence: CSASPGLANYGYTF. The DNA of the CDR3 is TGCAGTGCTAGTCCAGGCCTAGCTAACTATGGCTACACCTTC.

This clonotype has more than one count but fewer than ten. CDR3 protein: CASGSSSHEAFF. The CDR3 DNA follows: TGTGCTAGTGGTTCGTCGTCCCATGAAGCTTTCTTT. The rearrangement links TRBV12-5 to TRBJ1-1; D is ambiguous. This CDR3 is 12 amino acids long. The germline gives CDR1 LGHNT, CDR2 FRNRAP. Between the trimmed V and J ends, which lost 4 bases and 7 bases, there was a span of 10 bases.

This clonotype was observed at least ten times. This sequence joins TRBV7-9 and TRBJ2-3; D gene unclear. V lost 2 bases and J lost 1, with 10 bases in between. This CDR3 is built from 15 residues. Per germline, CDR1 SEHNR and CDR2 FQNEAQ (reference sequence). As DNA, the CDR3 is TGTGCCAGCAGCTTACCCCCTGGGGGCACAGATACGCAGTATTTT. This codes for CASSLPPGGTDTQYF.

This clonotype has a count of ten or more. V gene TRBV5-1 combines with J gene TRBJ2-2, with a tentative D call TRBD2 (6 bases). V was pared by 2 bases and J by 7 bases, with 18 bases between. The CDR3 covers 16 residues. Per germline, CDR1 SGHRS and CDR2 YFSETQ. CDR3 coding DNA: TGCGCCAGCAGCTTAGCTACGGGACTTCTGGTCGGGGAGCTGTTTTTT. It encodes CASSLATGLLVGELFF.